What follows is one TCR beta chain and its context. The TCRbeta library was prepared with unique molecular identifiers. TCRdb independently ran MiXCR on the PCR reads; one entry per CDR3 protein. This repertoire shows roughly 500,000 distinct CDR3 sequences, approximately 32% found once; its top ten account for roughly 2.5%. The sample belongs to a study of T-cell reconstitution after alpha-beta-depleted transplantation in children. V gave up 5 bases and J gave up 5 bases; unmatched junction bases: 11. The CDR3 loop spans 15 amino acids. Germline CDR1 SEHNR, CDR2 FQNEAQ (reference sequence). The TCR was taken from a human donor who donated a stem cell graft to a child with aplastic anemia. Sequencing used PBMCs from the stem cell graft donor, obtained from the stem cell graft. V gene TRBV7-9 combines with J gene TRBJ2-5, with 7 bases aligning to TRBD1. The CDR3 coding sequence is TGTGCCAGCAGCCCTAGCAGGGGGTCCGGGGAGACCCAGTACTTC. This sequence encodes CASSPSRGSGETQYF.